This TCR beta chain comes out of a study of PD-L1 blockade in urothelial cancer. On the study more broadly: Among blood samples, the median T cell count was 130,000 to 150,000. The study's findings and limits: Tumor-associated clones in blood expanded more at 3 weeks in durable-benefit patients.

The length of the CDR3 is 13 residues. Germline-derived CDR1 and CDR2 are SEHNR and FQNEAQ (reference sequence). The germline V and J ends were trimmed by 5 bases and 4 bases, with 10 bases remaining between them. The data were produced by immunoSEQ multiplex PCR, yet TCRdb's version contains in-frame clones alone and is incomplete. Here the sample spans tens of thousands of clones, approximately 83% being singletons. The time point here: pretreatment peripheral blood. Patients presented with locally advanced or metastatic urothelial carcinoma. This clone was seen just once. Its target is unknown. The sample in question was PBMCs, obtained around atezolizumab (anti-PD-L1) treatment. The chain links TRBV7-9 to TRBJ2-3, with D maybe TRBD2 (6 bases). The sequence came from a man between 65 and 79 years old with urothelial cancer. The CDR3 DNA sequence: TGTGCCAGCAGCGGGGGGAGCGCAGATACGCAGTATTTT. This codes for CASSGGSADTQYF.